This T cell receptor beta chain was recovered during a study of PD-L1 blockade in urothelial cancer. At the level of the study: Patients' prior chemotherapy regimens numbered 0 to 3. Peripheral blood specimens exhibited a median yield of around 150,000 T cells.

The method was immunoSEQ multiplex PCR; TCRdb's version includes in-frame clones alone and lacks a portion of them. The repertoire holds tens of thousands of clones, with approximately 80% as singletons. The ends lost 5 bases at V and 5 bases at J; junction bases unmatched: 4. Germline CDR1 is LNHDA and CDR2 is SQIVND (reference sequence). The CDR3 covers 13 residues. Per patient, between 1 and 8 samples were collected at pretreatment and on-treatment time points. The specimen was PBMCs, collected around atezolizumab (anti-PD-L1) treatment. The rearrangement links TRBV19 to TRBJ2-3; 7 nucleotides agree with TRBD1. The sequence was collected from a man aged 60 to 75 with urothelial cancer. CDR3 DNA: TGTGCCAGTAGTTACAGGGGTTTAGATACGCAGTATTTT. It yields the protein CASSYRGLDTQYF.